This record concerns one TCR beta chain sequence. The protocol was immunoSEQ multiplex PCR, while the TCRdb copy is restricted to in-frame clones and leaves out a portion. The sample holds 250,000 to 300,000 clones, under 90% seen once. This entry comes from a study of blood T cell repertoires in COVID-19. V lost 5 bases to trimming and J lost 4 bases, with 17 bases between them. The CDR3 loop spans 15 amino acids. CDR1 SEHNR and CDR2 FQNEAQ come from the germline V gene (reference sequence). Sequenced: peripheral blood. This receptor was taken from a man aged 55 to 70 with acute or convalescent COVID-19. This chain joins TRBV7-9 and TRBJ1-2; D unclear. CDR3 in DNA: TGTGCCAGCAGCCACACCGCGGGCAGGAGCTATGGCTACACCTTC. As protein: CASSHTAGRSYGYTF.